Reported below is one T cell receptor (beta chain). The antigen is unknown. In germline, CDR1 is LGHNA, CDR2 YSLEER. Trimming left V 0 bases short and J 11 bases short, with 28 bases between. This CDR3 comprises 18 residues. Generated by immunoSEQ multiplex PCR, the TCRdb table keeps only in-frame clones and is missing some. The sample gives approximately 74,000 clones, 60% to 85% of which show up once; more than 1% is in the top ten. The data stem from a study of vaccination effects on CD4 cells after COVID-19. Study as a whole: Samples collected post-vaccine were obtained a median of 72 days after the second dose.

Sequencing was preceded by expansion of antigen-specific CD4+ T cells with viral peptide pools in the ViraFEST assay. Having been cultured for less than 12 days, the cells underwent CD4+ T cell isolation. Everyone in the study got two shots of either the BNT162b2 or mRNA-1273 vaccine. This sample comprised CD4+ T cells from PBMCs cultured with HCoV-OC43 spike peptides, obtained after COVID-19 vaccination. Subset noted: HCoV-OC43 spike overlapping peptide pool stimulation. This receptor was obtained from a human donor who received a COVID-19 vaccine. V usage is TRBV4-3 and J usage is TRBJ1-2; possible D gene TRBD1, 5 bases. Written as DNA, the CDR3 is TGCGCCAGCAGCCAAGAGCGACAGAACGAACTTCTCCCGAGGGGTTACACCTTC. Translation gives CASSQERQNELLPRGYTF.